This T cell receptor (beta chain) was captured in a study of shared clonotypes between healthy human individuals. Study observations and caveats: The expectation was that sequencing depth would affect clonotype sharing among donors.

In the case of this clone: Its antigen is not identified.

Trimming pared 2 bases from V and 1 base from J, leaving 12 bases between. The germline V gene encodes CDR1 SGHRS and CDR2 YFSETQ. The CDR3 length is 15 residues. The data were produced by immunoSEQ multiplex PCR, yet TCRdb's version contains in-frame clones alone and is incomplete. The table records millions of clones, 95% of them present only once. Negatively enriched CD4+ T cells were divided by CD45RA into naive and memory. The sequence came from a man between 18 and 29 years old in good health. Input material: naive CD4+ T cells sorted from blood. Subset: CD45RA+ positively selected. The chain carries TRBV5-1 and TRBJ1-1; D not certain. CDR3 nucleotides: TGCGCCAGCAGCTTTTCGGCCTTGCAGAACACTGAAGCTTTCTTT. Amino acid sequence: CASSFSALQNTEAFF.